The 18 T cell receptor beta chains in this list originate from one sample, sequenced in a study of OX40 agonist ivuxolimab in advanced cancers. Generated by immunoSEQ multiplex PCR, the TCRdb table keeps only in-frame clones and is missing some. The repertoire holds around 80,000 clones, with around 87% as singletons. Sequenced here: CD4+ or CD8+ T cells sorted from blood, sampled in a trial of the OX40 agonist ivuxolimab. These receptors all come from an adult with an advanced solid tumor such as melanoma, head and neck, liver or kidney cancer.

The CDR3: CASSTIPNPTGRYEQYF. The CDR3 DNA sequence: TGTGCCAGCAGCACTATACCGAATCCGACAGGGAGATACGAGCAGTACTTC. The chain links TRBV9 to TRBJ2-7; 7 bases line up with TRBD1. V was pared by 4 bases and J by 4 bases, with 17 bases of the junction left unmatched. CDR3 size: 17 residues. Germline assignment: CDR1 SGDLS and CDR2 YYNGEE.

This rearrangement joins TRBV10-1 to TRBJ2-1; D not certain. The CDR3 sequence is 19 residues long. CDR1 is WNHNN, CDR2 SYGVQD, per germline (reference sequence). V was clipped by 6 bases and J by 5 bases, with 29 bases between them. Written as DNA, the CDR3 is TGCGCCAGCAGCCCCTTTCCACAAACTATGGACCCATACAACAATGAGCAGTTCTTC. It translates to CASSPFPQTMDPYNNEQFF.

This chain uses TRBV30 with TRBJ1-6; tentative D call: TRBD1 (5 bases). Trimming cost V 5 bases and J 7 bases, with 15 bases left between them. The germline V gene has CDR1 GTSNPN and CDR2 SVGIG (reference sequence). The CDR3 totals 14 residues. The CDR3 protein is CAWRSRVDNSPLHF. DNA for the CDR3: TGTGCCTGGCGGAGCAGGGTAGACAATTCACCCCTCCACTTT.

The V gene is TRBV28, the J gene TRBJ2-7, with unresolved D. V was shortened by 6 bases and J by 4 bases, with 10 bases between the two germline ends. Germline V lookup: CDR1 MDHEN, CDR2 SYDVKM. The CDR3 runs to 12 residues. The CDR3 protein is CASSRLGYEQYV. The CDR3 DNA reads TGTGCCAGCAGCCGCCTAGGGTACGAGCAGTACGTC.

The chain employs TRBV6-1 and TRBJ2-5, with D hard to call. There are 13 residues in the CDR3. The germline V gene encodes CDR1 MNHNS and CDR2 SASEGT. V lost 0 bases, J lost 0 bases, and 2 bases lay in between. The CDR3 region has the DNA TGTGCCAGCAGTGAAGCGTACCAAGAGACCCAGTACTTC. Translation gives CASSEAYQETQYF.

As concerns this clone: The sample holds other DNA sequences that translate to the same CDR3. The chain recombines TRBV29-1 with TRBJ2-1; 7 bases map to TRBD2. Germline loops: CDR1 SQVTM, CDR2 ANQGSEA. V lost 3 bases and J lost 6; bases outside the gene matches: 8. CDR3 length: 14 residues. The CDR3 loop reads CSVDLAEIFNEQFF. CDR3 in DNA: TGCAGCGTTGACCTAGCGGAGATTTTCAATGAGCAGTTCTTC.

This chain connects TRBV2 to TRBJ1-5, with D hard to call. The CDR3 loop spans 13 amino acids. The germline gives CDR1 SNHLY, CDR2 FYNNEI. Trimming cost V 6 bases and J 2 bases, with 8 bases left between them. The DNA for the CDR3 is TGTGCCAGCAGGAGGGATGGCAATCAGCCCCAGCATTTT. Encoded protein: CASRRDGNQPQHF.

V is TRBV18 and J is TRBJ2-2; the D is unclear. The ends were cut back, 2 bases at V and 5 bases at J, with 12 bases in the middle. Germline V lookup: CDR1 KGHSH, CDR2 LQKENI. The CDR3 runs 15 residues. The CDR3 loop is CASSPNNHLTGELFF. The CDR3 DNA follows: TGTGCCAGCTCACCAAACAACCACCTTACCGGGGAGCTGTTTTTT.

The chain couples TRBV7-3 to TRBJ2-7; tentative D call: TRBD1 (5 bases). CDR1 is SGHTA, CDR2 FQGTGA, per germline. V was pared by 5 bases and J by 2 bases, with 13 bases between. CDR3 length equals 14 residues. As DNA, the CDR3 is TGTGCCAGCAGCCCCTCGACAGACACCTACGAGCAGTACTTC. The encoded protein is CASSPSTDTYEQYF. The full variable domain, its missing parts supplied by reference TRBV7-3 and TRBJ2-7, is GAGVSQTPSNKVTEKGKYVELRCDPISGHTALYWYRQSLGQGPEFLIYFQGTGAADDSGLPNDRFFAVRPEGSVSTLKIQRTERGDSAVYLCASSPSTDTYEQYFGPGTRLTVT.

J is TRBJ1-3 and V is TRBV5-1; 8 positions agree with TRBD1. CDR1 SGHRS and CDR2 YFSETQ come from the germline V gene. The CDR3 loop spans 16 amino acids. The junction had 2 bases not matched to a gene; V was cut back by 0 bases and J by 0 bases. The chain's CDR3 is CASSLGGQASGNTIYF. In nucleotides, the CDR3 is TGCGCCAGCAGCTTGGGGGGACAGGCCTCTGGAAACACCATATATTTT.

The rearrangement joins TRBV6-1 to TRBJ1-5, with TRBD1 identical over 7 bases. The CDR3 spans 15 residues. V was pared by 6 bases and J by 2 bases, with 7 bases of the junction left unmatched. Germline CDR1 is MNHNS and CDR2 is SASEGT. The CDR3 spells CASSRGGAGNQPQHF. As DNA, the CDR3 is TGTGCCAGCAGCCGAGGGGGCGCAGGCAATCAGCCCCAGCATTTT.

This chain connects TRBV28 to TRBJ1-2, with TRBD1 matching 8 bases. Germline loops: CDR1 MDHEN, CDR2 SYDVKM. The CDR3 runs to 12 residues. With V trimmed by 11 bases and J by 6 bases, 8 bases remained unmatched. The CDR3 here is CAGWTGTHGYTF. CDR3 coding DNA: TGTGCCGGATGGACAGGGACCCATGGCTACACCTTC.

CDR3 region: CASMGTGTVTGELFF. As DNA, the CDR3 is TGTGCCAGTATGGGGACAGGGACGGTCACCGGGGAGCTGTTTTTT. V and J are TRBV19 and TRBJ2-2; 9 positions match TRBD1. This CDR3 spans 15 amino acids. V gave up 7 bases and J gave up 4 bases; unmatched junction bases: 7. CDR1 LNHDA and CDR2 SQIVND come from the germline V gene (reference sequence).

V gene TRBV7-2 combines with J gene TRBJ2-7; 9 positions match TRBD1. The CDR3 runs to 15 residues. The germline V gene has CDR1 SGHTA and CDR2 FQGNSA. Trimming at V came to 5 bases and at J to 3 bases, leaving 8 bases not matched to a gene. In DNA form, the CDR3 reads TGTGCCAGCAGCCCTACCGGGACAGGGTTCTACGAGCAGTACTTC. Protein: CASSPTGTGFYEQYF.

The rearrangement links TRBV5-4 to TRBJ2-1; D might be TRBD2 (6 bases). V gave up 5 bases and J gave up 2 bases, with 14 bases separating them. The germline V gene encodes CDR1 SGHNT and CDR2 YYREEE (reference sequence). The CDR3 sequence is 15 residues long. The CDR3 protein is CASSLSGLAYNEQFF. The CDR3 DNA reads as TGTGCCAGCAGTTTAAGCGGGCTCGCCTACAATGAGCAGTTCTTC.

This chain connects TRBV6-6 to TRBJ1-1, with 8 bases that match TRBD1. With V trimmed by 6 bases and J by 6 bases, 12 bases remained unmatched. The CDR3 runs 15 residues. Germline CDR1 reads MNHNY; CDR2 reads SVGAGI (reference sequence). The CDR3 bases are TGTGCCAGCAGACCCCGGACAGGGAAGGAGTCTGAAGCTTTCTTT. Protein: CASRPRTGKESEAFF.

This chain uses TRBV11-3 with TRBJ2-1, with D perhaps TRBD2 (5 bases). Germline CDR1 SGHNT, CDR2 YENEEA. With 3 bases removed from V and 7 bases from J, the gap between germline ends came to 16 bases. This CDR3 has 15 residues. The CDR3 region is CASSFSRGAANEQFF. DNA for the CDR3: TGTGCCAGCAGCTTCAGTAGAGGAGCGGCGAATGAGCAGTTCTTC.

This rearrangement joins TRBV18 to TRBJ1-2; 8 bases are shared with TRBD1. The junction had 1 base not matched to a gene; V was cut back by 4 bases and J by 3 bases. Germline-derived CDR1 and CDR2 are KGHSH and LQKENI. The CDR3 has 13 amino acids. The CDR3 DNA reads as TGTGCCAGCTCACAGGACAGGGACTATGGCTACACCTTC. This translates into CASSQDRDYGYTF.